Shown below are 26 T cell receptor beta chains from a single sample sequenced in a study of Ad26.COV2.S vaccination and SARS-CoV-2 variants. TCRdb's copy holds only in-frame clones and misses some; the assay was immunoSEQ multiplex PCR. This table has over 110,000 clones, about nine tenths appearing once. Material: peripheral blood, obtained after recovery from COVID-19. The receptors derive from a human donor who had recovered from COVID-19.

V gene TRBV3-1 (or the pseudogene TRBV3-2) combines with J gene TRBJ1-2; the D is unclear. Trimming took off 3 bases at V and 4 bases at J, with 9 bases between the two ends. Germline V gives CDR1 LGHDT, CDR2 YNNKEL (reference sequence). The length of the CDR3 is 13 residues. The CDR3: CASSHDPFYGYTF. In DNA, the CDR3 is TGTGCCAGCAGCCACGACCCCTTCTATGGCTACACCTTC.

About this clone itself: Other DNA sequences from this sample encode an identical CDR3 as well. The chain employs TRBV5-1 and TRBJ1-1; D gene ambiguous. V shed 0 bases and J shed 1 base, with 4 bases lying between them. The CDR3 loop spans 13 amino acids. The germline gives CDR1 SGHRS, CDR2 YFSETQ. CDR3 loop: CASSLAENTEAFF. In DNA form, the CDR3 reads TGCGCCAGCAGCTTGGCAGAGAACACTGAAGCTTTCTTT.

This chain links TRBV23-1 with TRBJ2-1, with D possibly called TRBD1 or TRBD2 (5 bases each). TRBV23-1 is noted as an ORF with a role that remains uncertain. Trimming stripped 6 bases from V and 4 bases from J, with 28 bases between. The CDR3 is 19 amino acids. CDR3 nucleotide sequence: TGCGCCAGCAGCCCATGGGGACGCCACTTCCCTGGGGCTTACAATGAGCAGTTCTTC. It encodes CASSPWGRHFPGAYNEQFF.

The V gene is TRBV4-1, the J gene TRBJ2-7, with D unresolved. The CDR3 is made up of 16 amino acids. Germline CDR1 reads MGHRA; CDR2 reads YSYEKL. Trimming took off 0 bases at V and 3 bases at J, with 15 bases between the two ends. CDR3 sequence: CASSQDQSQLYYEQYF. CDR3 coding DNA: TGCGCCAGCAGCCAAGATCAGTCGCAGCTCTACTACGAGCAGTACTTC.

This chain links TRBV6-6 with TRBJ1-2; D is unclear. The CDR3 extends over 13 amino acids. CDR1 and CDR2 (germline): MNHNY, SVGAGI (reference sequence). V was shortened by 6 bases and J by 5 bases, with 13 bases between the two germline ends. The CDR3 reads CASSSIEPYGYTF. The CDR3 DNA is TGTGCCAGCAGCTCTATTGAACCGTATGGCTACACCTTC.

The chain is built from TRBV28 and TRBJ2-7, with D perhaps TRBD1 (5 bases). The germline V gene encodes CDR1 MDHEN and CDR2 SYDVKM. The CDR3 sequence is 14 residues long. The V end was cut by 5 bases, the J end by 0 bases, with 11 bases between. CDR3 nucleotides: TGTGCCAGCAGTCACAGGTCTAACTCCTACGAGCAGTACTTC. Amino acids: CASSHRSNSYEQYF. Full variable domain (rest looked up from reference TRBV28 and TRBJ2-7): DVKVTQSSRYLVKRTGEKVFLECVQDMDHENMFWYRQDPGLGLRLIYFSYDVKMKEKGDIPEGYSVSREKKERFSLILESASTNQTSMYLCASSHRSNSYEQYFGPGTRLTVT.

The V and J genes are TRBV14 and TRBJ1-2; D may be TRBD1 (5 bases). Germline V CDR1 and CDR2: SGHDN, FVKESK. V lost 10 bases, J lost 6 bases, and 18 bases lay in between. The CDR3 loop spans 13 amino acids. The CDR3: CATRVRGEDGYTF. The CDR3 DNA reads TGTGCCACCCGTGTCCGGGGGGAAGATGGCTACACCTTC.

The genes are TRBV2 and TRBJ1-1; tentatively, D is TRBD1 (5 bases). V was clipped by 5 bases and J by 6 bases, with 16 bases between them. Germline V gives CDR1 SNHLY, CDR2 FYNNEI. There are 14 residues in the CDR3. CDR3 nucleotides: TGTGCCAGCAGTAGGGGACTGGAACAGGCTGAAGCTTTCTTT. It specifies CASSRGLEQAEAFF.

This sequence joins TRBV18 and TRBJ2-3; D is possibly TRBD1 or TRBD2 (6 bases each). This CDR3 region has 18 residues. V was pared by 2 bases and J by 2 bases, with 20 bases between. Germline values: CDR1 KGHSH, CDR2 LQKENI. This CDR3 is CASSPKEPRRGSTDTQYF. In DNA form, the CDR3 reads TGTGCCAGCTCACCAAAGGAGCCGCGGAGGGGGTCCACAGATACGCAGTATTTT.

The V gene is TRBV18, the J gene TRBJ1-2; tentative D call: TRBD1 (5 bases). Looked up from germline, CDR1 is KGHSH and CDR2 is LQKENI. Trimming removed 6 bases from V and 4 bases from J, with 18 bases in between. This CDR3 contains 15 residues. CDR3 sequence reads: CASSPDRGRTYGYTF. The CDR3, as DNA: TGTGCCAGCTCTCCGGATAGGGGACGGACCTATGGCTACACCTTC.

This chain connects TRBV27 to TRBJ1-6, with D possibly being TRBD1 (5 bases). The germline CDR1 and CDR2 sequences are MNHEY and SMNVEV (reference sequence). The V end was cut by 0 bases, the J end by 4 bases, with 13 bases between. CDR3 length equals 17 residues. The CDR3 DNA sequence: TGTGCCAGCAGTTTATCGATGAGACAGCTATATAATTCACCCCTCCACTTT. This encodes CASSLSMRQLYNSPLHF.

The chain joins TRBV14 to TRBJ1-2; 7 positions agree with TRBD1. V lost 4 bases and J lost 2; bases outside the gene matches: 4. This CDR3 region has 14 residues. Germline CDR1 SGHDN, CDR2 FVKESK. CDR3 DNA sequence: TGTGCCAGCAGCCGAGGGGGCAGGAACTATGGCTACACCTTC. Its protein is CASSRGGRNYGYTF.

This chain uses TRBV11-2 with TRBJ2-5; D is undetermined. Deletions cut 0 bases from V and 9 bases from J, with 17 bases between. In germline, CDR1 is SGHAT, CDR2 FQNNGV. This CDR3 is built from 15 residues. The chain's CDR3 is CASSLDNPTLLAQYF. CDR3 nucleotides: TGTGCCAGCAGCTTAGATAATCCGACGCTTCTGGCCCAGTACTTC. Full variable domain (missing parts from reference TRBV11-2 and TRBJ2-5): EAGVAQSPRYKIIEKRQSVAFWCNPISGHATLYWYQQILGQGPKLLIQFQNNGVVDDSQLPKDRFSAERLKGVDSTLKIQPAKLEDSAVYLCASSLDNPTLLAQYFGPGTRLLVL.

The rearrangement links TRBV29-1 to TRBJ2-1, with a possible D match to TRBD2 (6 bases). Trimming removed 7 bases at V and 4 bases at J, with 14 bases between. The CDR3 sequence is 13 residues long. Germline assignment: CDR1 SQVTM and CDR2 ANQGSEA. CDR3 protein: CSASEETYNEQFF. For the CDR3, the DNA is TGCAGCGCTAGCGAAGAAACATACAATGAGCAGTTCTTC.

A single count supports this clone. This chain links TRBV27 with TRBJ1-2; D may be TRBD1 (5 bases). The CDR3 loop spans 14 amino acids. The germline gives CDR1 MNHEY, CDR2 SMNVEV (reference sequence). V was cut by 4 bases and J by 4 bases, with 13 bases left in between. The DNA for the CDR3 is TGTGCCAGCAGTTCCGGGGCCTATCCCTATGGCTACACCTTC. It is translated as CASSSGAYPYGYTF.

The V call is TRBV5-1, the J call TRBJ2-2, with D possibly matching TRBD1 (5 bases). The CDR3 contains 15 residues. The V end was cut by 0 bases, the J end by 6 bases, with 12 bases between. Germline values: CDR1 SGHRS, CDR2 YFSETQ. For the CDR3, the DNA is TGCGCCAGCAGCTTGGGAGGCAGGGATGCCGGGGAGCTGTTTTTT. The encoded protein is CASSLGGRDAGELFF.

The chain combines TRBV28 with TRBJ1-1; 9 nucleotides line up with TRBD1. The CDR3 runs to 15 residues. V lost 2 bases to trimming and J lost 5 bases; unmatched junction nucleotides: 6. Germline V gives CDR1 MDHEN, CDR2 SYDVKM. CDR3 nucleotides: TGTGCCAGCAGTTTAAGGGACAGGGTGGGGACTGAAGCTTTCTTT. Amino acids: CASSLRDRVGTEAFF.

The CDR3 region is CASSGTTGHEKLFF. The CDR3 DNA reads TGTGCCAGCAGTGGGACAACAGGCCATGAAAAACTGTTTTTT. The V and J genes are TRBV25-1 and TRBJ1-4; possible D gene TRBD1, 5 bases. CDR1 and CDR2 from the germline V gene are MGHDK and SYGVNS. This CDR3 contains 14 residues. Trimming removed 4 bases from V and 6 bases from J, with 12 bases in between.

The chain carries TRBV7-9 and TRBJ2-3; D may be TRBD1 (5 bases). With 5 bases removed from V and 8 bases from J, the gap between germline ends came to 14 bases. From germline, CDR1 is SEHNR and CDR2 FQNEAQ (reference sequence). The CDR3 extends over 13 amino acids. In nucleotides, the CDR3 is TGTGCCAGCAGCACAACCAATCAGGGTACGCAGTATTTT. Amino acid sequence: CASSTTNQGTQYF.

This clone was seen once. The V gene is TRBV2, the J gene TRBJ2-7; 7 nucleotides align to TRBD1. V was pared by 8 bases and J by 6 bases, with 4 bases of the junction left unmatched. Germline CDR1 is SNHLY and CDR2 is FYNNEI. The CDR3 length is 11 residues. CDR3 bases: TGTGCCAGCGGGGACAGCGCCGAGCAGTACTTC. Amino acids: CASGDSAEQYF.

This chain uses TRBV11-2 with TRBJ1-3; a possible D gene is TRBD1 (5 bases). The V gene's germline CDR1 is SGHAT and CDR2 FQNNGV. The CDR3 totals 13 residues. V gave up 8 bases and J gave up 0 bases, with 8 bases separating them. The CDR3, as DNA: TGTGCCAGCCGGGGACTCTCTGGAAACACCATATATTTT. It specifies CASRGLSGNTIYF.

This clone was recorded only once. The chain recombines TRBV6-5 with TRBJ2-5; D could derive from TRBD1 or TRBD2 (5 bases each). Germline values: CDR1 MNHEY, CDR2 SVGAGI. V was shortened by 5 bases and J by 3 bases, with 16 bases between the two germline ends. CDR3 length: 15 residues. The CDR3 nucleotides read TGTGCCAGCAGTCGGACACCGGGACCTAAAGAGACCCAGTACTTC. Protein sequence: CASSRTPGPKETQYF.

J is TRBJ2-3 and V is TRBV29-1, with D perhaps matching TRBD1 (5 bases). Germline V gene data show CDR1 as SQVTM and CDR2 as ANQGSEA. The V end was cut by 1 base, the J end by 2 bases, with 16 bases between. CDR3 size: 16 residues. The CDR3 DNA reads TGCAGCGTTGAAGCCCCAGGGTCTAATCCCACAGATACGCAGTATTTT. Translation: CSVEAPGSNPTDTQYF.

This clone was detected once. The V gene is TRBV21-1, the J gene TRBJ1-5. TRBV21-1 is a pseudogene. The CDR3 is made up of 14 amino acids. The CDR3 here is CASSKAGLNQPQHF. The CDR3 region has the DNA TGTGCCAGCAGCAAAGCAGGTCTTAATCAGCCCCAGCATTTT.

The J gene is TRBJ2-7, the V gene TRBV7-9; perhaps TRBD1 as D (5 bases). The CDR3 contains 14 residues. The germline V and J ends were trimmed by 5 bases and 2 bases, with 13 bases remaining between them. Germline assignment: CDR1 SEHNR and CDR2 FQNEAQ (reference sequence). The CDR3 loop is CASSPGLVPYEQYF. DNA of the CDR3: TGTGCCAGCAGCCCAGGGCTAGTACCCTACGAGCAGTACTTC.

This chain joins TRBV5-4 and TRBJ1-2, with 8 bases matching TRBD1. Losses at the gene ends were 4 bases for V and 8 bases for J; bases not matched to a gene: 7. Germline-derived CDR1 and CDR2 are SGHNT and YYREEE (reference sequence). The CDR3 runs to 13 residues. CDR3 nucleotide sequence: TGTGCCAGCAGCACCCGGACAGGGCAGGGCTACACCTTC. It translates to CASSTRTGQGYTF.